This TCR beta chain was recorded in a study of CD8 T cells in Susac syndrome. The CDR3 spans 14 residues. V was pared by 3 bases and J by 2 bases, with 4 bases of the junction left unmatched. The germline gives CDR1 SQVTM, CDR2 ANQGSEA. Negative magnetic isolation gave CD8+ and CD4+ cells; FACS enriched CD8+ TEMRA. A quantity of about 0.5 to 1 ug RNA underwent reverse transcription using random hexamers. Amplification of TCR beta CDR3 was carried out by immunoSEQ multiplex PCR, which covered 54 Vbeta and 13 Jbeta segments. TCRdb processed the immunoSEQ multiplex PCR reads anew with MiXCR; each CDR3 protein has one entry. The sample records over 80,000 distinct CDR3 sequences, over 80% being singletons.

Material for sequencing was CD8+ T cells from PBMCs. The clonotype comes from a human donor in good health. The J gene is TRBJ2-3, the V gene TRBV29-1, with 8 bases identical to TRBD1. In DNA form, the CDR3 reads TGCAGCGTTGAGGGGACAGGAGTCACAGATACGCAGTATTTT. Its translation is CSVEGTGVTDTQYF.